This entry describes one TCR beta chain. Its antigen is not identified. Unique molecular identifiers featured in how the TCRbeta library was prepared. MiXCR, applied by TCRdb to the PCR reads, yields one record per CDR3 protein. The sample consists of about 500,000 distinct CDR3 sequences, around 10% of them appearing once. The V gene's germline CDR1 is SGDLS and CDR2 YYNGEE. With 7 bases clipped from V and 6 bases from J, the junction kept 24 bases outside the gene matches. This CDR3 has 18 residues. This entry is derived from a study of T-cell reconstitution after alpha-beta-depleted transplantation in children. Study-level findings and limits: After transplant, at about two months, alpha-beta T cells were reportedly derived from several hundred expanded graft clones. Once a year had passed after transplant, T-cell counts and diversity came mostly from newly produced T cells. Several patients had high TCRbeta diversity at day 60; it came from surviving recipient T cells and thymic progenitors.

Here the sequenced sample was PBMCs, mostly from graft donor cells, taken 180 days after TCRalphabeta/CD19-depleted stem cell transplant. The chain employs TRBV9 and TRBJ2-7; 8 bases match TRBD1. This clonotype was sampled from a female patient younger than 10 who had a stem cell transplant for aplastic anemia, so the T cells may come from the graft donor. CDR3 protein: CASPGTGRDPGGLCEQYV. The DNA of the CDR3 is TGTGCCAGCCCTGGGACAGGCCGCGATCCCGGGGGCCTATGCGAGCAGTACGTC.